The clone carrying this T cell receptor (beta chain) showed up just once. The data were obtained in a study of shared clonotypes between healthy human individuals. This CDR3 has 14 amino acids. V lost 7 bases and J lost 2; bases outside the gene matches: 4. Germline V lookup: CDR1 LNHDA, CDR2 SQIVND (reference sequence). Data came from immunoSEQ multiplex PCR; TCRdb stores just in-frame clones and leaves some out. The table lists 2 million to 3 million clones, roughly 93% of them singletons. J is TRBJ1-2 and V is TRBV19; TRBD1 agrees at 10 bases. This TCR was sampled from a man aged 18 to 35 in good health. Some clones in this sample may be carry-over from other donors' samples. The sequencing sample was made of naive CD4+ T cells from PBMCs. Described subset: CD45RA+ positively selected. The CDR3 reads CASTGTGVNYGYTF. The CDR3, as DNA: TGTGCCAGTACCGGGACAGGGGTAAACTATGGCTACACCTTC.